Below, 28 T cell receptor beta chains from the same sample are listed, as sequenced in a study of beta chain features in type 1 diabetes. Expressed TCRB transcripts got sequenced, as all isolated RNA was reverse transcribed. The repertoire was sequenced with immunoSEQ multiplex PCR; TCRdb's copy has only in-frame clones and lacks some. The profile shows approximately 250,000 clones, over 8.5% of them singletons. The material sequenced was naive CD4+ T cells from blood. Source of these receptors: a young woman in good health.

The rearrangement links TRBV5-1 to TRBJ2-3, with D possibly TRBD2 on 6 matching bases. Germline V lookup: CDR1 SGHRS, CDR2 YFSETQ. CDR3 length: 15 residues. Trimming removed 4 bases at V and 4 bases at J, with 16 bases between. DNA for the CDR3: TGCGCCAGCAGCCTGACGGGAGTGAGGGCAGATACGCAGTATTTT. This translates into CASSLTGVRADTQYF.

The chain combines TRBV5-1 with TRBJ2-2; 8 positions agree with TRBD1. CDR3 length: 15 residues. J lost 2 bases, V lost 4 bases, and 4 bases had no gene match. Germline CDR1 is SGHRS and CDR2 is YFSETQ. CDR3 in DNA: TGCGCCAGCAGCCAGGGACAGGTCAACACCGGGGAGCTGTTTTTT. It yields the protein CASSQGQVNTGELFF.

This clone has just a few counts. The chain joins TRBV2 to TRBJ1-2; TRBD1 matches 8 bases. Germline V gene sequence: CDR1 SNHLY, CDR2 FYNNEI. J was trimmed by 8 bases and V by 8 bases; bases with no gene match: 19. The CDR3 totals 16 residues. The CDR3 region has the DNA TGTGCCAGCGGGACAGGCTCGCTATTCGGGAACGAGGGCTACACCTTC. Amino acid sequence: CASGTGSLFGNEGYTF.

CDR3 bases: TGTGCCAGCAGCGCGGGGGGTTTGAGGAATATCGAAAAACTGTTTTTT. Protein sequence: CASSAGGLRNIEKLFF. The chain employs TRBV9 and TRBJ1-4, with D perhaps matching TRBD1 (5 bases). Between the trimmed V and J ends, which lost 3 bases and 8 bases, there was a span of 20 bases. The germline V gene encodes CDR1 SGDLS and CDR2 YYNGEE. CDR3 length: 16 residues.

V gene TRBV27 combines with J gene TRBJ2-7; D is unclear. This CDR3 has 13 residues. Germline V CDR1 and CDR2: MNHEY, SMNVEV (reference sequence). Trimming left V 4 bases short and J 4 bases short, with 11 bases between. The CDR3 DNA sequence: TGTGCCAGCAGTTCGCCCATCCTATACGAGCAGTACTTC. Protein sequence: CASSSPILYEQYF.

This clone occurred a few times. This sequence joins TRBV7-9 and TRBJ2-7; maybe TRBD1 (6 bases). The germline CDR1 and CDR2 sequences are SEHNR and FQNEAQ (reference sequence). V was pared by 7 bases and J by 6 bases, with 13 bases between. There are 12 residues in the CDR3. The CDR3 here is CASTQGKGEQYF. The CDR3 nucleotides are TGTGCCAGCACTCAGGGGAAAGGCGAGCAGTACTTC.

The chain is built from TRBV6-1 and TRBJ1-4; D not resolved. The CDR3 spans 9 residues. Deletions cut 8 bases from V and 10 bases from J, with 5 bases between. CDR1 MNHNS and CDR2 SASEGT come from the germline V gene. CDR3 DNA sequence: TGTGCCAGCTTTAGAAAACTGTTTTTT. Its translation is CASFRKLFF.

This clone was recorded a few times. The chain joins TRBV19 to TRBJ2-3; D ambiguous. Germline V gives CDR1 LNHDA, CDR2 SQIVND (reference sequence). This CDR3 is built from 13 residues. The V end was cut by 7 bases, the J end by 1 base, with 9 bases between. The CDR3 DNA reads as TGTGCCAGTACCAAGCGCGGCACAGATACGCAGTATTTT. Its protein is CASTKRGTDTQYF.

The V gene is TRBV28, the J gene TRBJ1-5, with 10 positions matching TRBD1. Trimming removed 4 bases from V and 6 bases from J; junction bases left unmatched: 6. This CDR3 region has 15 residues. CDR1 and CDR2 (germline): MDHEN, SYDVKM. The CDR3 DNA reads as TGTGCCAGCAGTTCCCCCGGGACAGGGGTTCAGCCCCAGCATTTT. Protein product: CASSSPGTGVQPQHF.

The chain links TRBV28 to TRBJ2-1, with TRBD1 matching over 11 bases. The germline V gene encodes CDR1 MDHEN and CDR2 SYDVKM. V lost 5 bases to trimming and J lost 6 bases; unmatched junction nucleotides: 6. The length of the CDR3 is 15 residues. The CDR3 is CASSDGQGAVNEQFF. The CDR3 DNA sequence: TGTGCCAGCAGTGACGGACAGGGGGCAGTCAATGAGCAGTTCTTC.

V and J are TRBV29-1 and TRBJ2-7, with 9 bases matching TRBD1. The CDR3 is made up of 14 amino acids. The junction had 10 bases not matched to a gene; V was cut back by 6 bases and J by 4 bases. CDR1 SQVTM and CDR2 ANQGSEA come from the germline V gene. CDR3 coding DNA: TGCAGCGTCGAGGAACAGGGGGCTAGGTACGAGCAGTACTTC. Translation gives CSVEEQGARYEQYF.

The chain couples TRBV19 to TRBJ1-1; possibly TRBD1 for D (5 bases). The length of the CDR3 is 14 residues. Trimming took off 6 bases at V and 1 base at J, with 12 bases between the two ends. Germline V gene lookup returns CDR1 LNHDA and CDR2 SQIVND (reference sequence). The CDR3 nucleotides are TGTGCCAGTAGAGCGGGACGGACGAACACTGAAGCTTTCTTT. This translates into CASRAGRTNTEAFF.

This clone has more than one count but fewer than ten. This chain uses TRBV5-4 with TRBJ1-2, with a weak D call TRBD1 (6 bases). CDR3 length: 13 amino acids. The V gene lost 1 base and the J gene lost 7 bases, with 11 bases spanning the gap. Per the germline V gene, CDR1 is SGHNT and CDR2 is YYREEE (reference sequence). CDR3 DNA sequence: TGTGCCAGCAGCTTGATAACAGGGTTTGGCTACACCTTC. It codes for CASSLITGFGYTF. Combining the CDR3 with reference TRBV5-4 and TRBJ1-2 gives the whole variable domain ETGVTQSPTHLIKTRGQQVTLRCSSQSGHNTVSWYQQALGQGPQFIFQYYREEENGRGNFPPRFSGLQFPNYSSELNVNALELDDSALYLCASSLITGFGYTFGSGTRLTVV.

This clone was seen more than once but under ten times. The chain employs TRBV30 and TRBJ1-5; possible D gene TRBD1, 5 bases. This CDR3 has 16 amino acids. Trimming stripped 4 bases from V and 6 bases from J, with 22 bases between. CDR1 is GTSNPN, CDR2 SVGIG, per germline (reference sequence). CDR3 sequence (DNA): TGTGCCTGGAAGGGACGTGGGGGGACTAAAAGTCAGCCCCAGCATTTT. Translating it yields CAWKGRGGTKSQPQHF. Full variable domain (remainder filled in from reference TRBV30 and TRBJ1-5): SQTIHQWPATLVQPVGSPLSLECTVEGTSNPNLYWYRQAAGRGLQLLFYSVGIGQISSEVPQNLSASRPQDRQFILSSKKLLLSDSGFYLCAWKGRGGTKSQPQHFGDGTRLSIL.

This chain uses TRBV6-1 with TRBJ1-1, with D perhaps matching TRBD1 (5 bases). From germline, CDR1 is MNHNS and CDR2 SASEGT. This CDR3 spans 14 amino acids. V shed 1 base and J shed 3 bases, with 9 bases lying between them. The DNA for the CDR3 is TGTGCCAGCAGTGAAGTGGGGCTGGACACTGAAGCTTTCTTT. Its translation is CASSEVGLDTEAFF.

This chain joins TRBV9 and TRBJ2-7; 8 bases align to TRBD2. The CDR3 consists of 15 residues. V trimming: 0 bases; J trimming: 5 bases; junction bases outside the gene matches: 7. Germline V gene lookup returns CDR1 SGDLS and CDR2 YYNGEE. CDR3 sequence (DNA): TGTGCCAGCAGCGTAGAGACGGGAGGGAGGGACGAGCAGTACTTC. Its translation is CASSVETGGRDEQYF.

This clone was counted between two and nine times. The chain has TRBV27 and TRBJ2-2, with D possibly matching TRBD2 (6 bases). CDR1 and CDR2 from the germline V gene are MNHEY and SMNVEV (reference sequence). CDR3 size: 13 residues. V dropped 4 bases and J dropped 8 bases, with 11 bases sitting between them. As DNA, the CDR3 is TGTGCCAGCAGTTCCGGGGGTTTTGGGGAGCTGTTTTTT. Translated, it gives CASSSGGFGELFF.

This clone has only a few counts. The CDR3 protein is CATSRVLALDTGELFF. CDR3 in DNA: TGTGCCACCAGCAGAGTACTAGCTCTTGACACCGGGGAGCTGTTTTTT. The chain links TRBV15 to TRBJ2-2; a possible D gene is TRBD2 (6 bases). The germline CDR1 and CDR2 sequences are LNHNV and YYDKDF (reference sequence). CDR3 length: 16 residues. Trimming took 1 base from V and 3 from J, leaving 12 bases between them.

The chain carries TRBV6-1 and TRBJ1-5, with 10 nucleotides matching TRBD1. The CDR3 runs 15 residues. Germline V lookup: CDR1 MNHNS, CDR2 SASEGT. The V and J ends lost 5 bases and 2 bases, in that order; junction bases with no gene match: 3. In DNA, the CDR3 is TGTGCCAGCAGTAGACAGGGGGCAGGCAATCAGCCCCAGCATTTT. Translating it yields CASSRQGAGNQPQHF.

This clone was recorded a few times. This chain links TRBV4-1 with TRBJ1-5; the D is unclear. The V end lost 0 bases, the J end lost 9 bases, and 15 bases lay between the germline ends. CDR3 size: 15 residues. Germline-derived CDR1 and CDR2 are MGHRA and YSYEKL. CDR3 region: CASSQEGILSGPQHF. The CDR3 coding sequence is TGCGCCAGCAGCCAAGAAGGTATCCTGAGCGGGCCCCAGCATTTT.

The chain combines TRBV28 with TRBJ2-1, with D possibly matching TRBD2 (5 bases). The germline gives CDR1 MDHEN, CDR2 SYDVKM. V lost 4 bases, J lost 5 bases, and 12 bases lay in between. This CDR3 has 14 amino acids. The DNA of the CDR3 is TGTGCCAGCAGTTGGGTACTAGGGAACAATGAGCAGTTCTTC. It yields the protein CASSWVLGNNEQFF.

This clone was counted a few times. The chain carries TRBV30 and TRBJ1-1; TRBD1 might be the D (6 bases). The CDR3 sequence is 16 residues long. V was pared by 4 bases and J by 5 bases, with 23 bases between. In germline, CDR1 is GTSNPN, CDR2 SVGIG (reference sequence). The CDR3 region is CAWTSPQGFSYTEAFF. DNA for the CDR3: TGTGCCTGGACCTCCCCACAGGGTTTCTCTTATACTGAAGCTTTCTTT.

The sample holds a few counts of this clone. The chain is built from TRBV27 and TRBJ1-2; maybe TRBD1 (5 bases). V was clipped by 3 bases and J by 8 bases, with 10 bases between them. Germline lookup yields CDR1 MNHEY and CDR2 SMNVEV (reference sequence). The CDR3 has 12 amino acids. The CDR3 reads CASSFQGYGYTF. CDR3 nucleotides: TGTGCCAGCAGTTTCCAGGGTTACGGCTACACCTTC.

This clone was observed a handful of times. V and J are TRBV4-2 and TRBJ2-1; 12 nucleotides agree with TRBD2. CDR1 and CDR2 (germline): LGHNA, YNFKEQ. The CDR3 extends over 17 amino acids. With V trimmed by 4 bases and J by 7 bases, 11 bases remained unmatched. The CDR3 loop reads CASSPVATSGSINEQFF. CDR3 bases: TGTGCCAGCAGCCCGGTGGCGACTAGCGGGAGTATAAATGAGCAGTTCTTC.

The V gene is TRBV7-9, the J gene TRBJ2-3; D possibly corresponds to TRBD1 (6 bases). CDR3 size: 14 residues. V gave up 8 bases and J gave up 7 bases, with 19 bases separating them. Per the germline V gene, CDR1 is SEHNR and CDR2 is FQNEAQ (reference sequence). The CDR3 spells CASDAAGAPNTQYF. CDR3 in DNA: TGTGCCAGCGACGCAGCAGGGGCTCCGAATACGCAGTATTTT. Full variable domain (missing parts from reference TRBV7-9 and TRBJ2-3): DTGVSQNPRHKITKRGQNVTFRCDPISEHNRLYWYRQTLGQGPEFLTYFQNEAQLEKSRLLSDRFSAERPKGSFSTLEIQRTEQGDSAMYLCASDAAGAPNTQYFGPGTRLTVL.

The sample holds a few counts of this clone. The V call is TRBV21-1, the J call TRBJ2-1; TRBD2, the D gene given by the table, was not confirmed from the DNA. TRBV21-1 is described as a pseudogene. This CDR3 has 18 residues. CDR3 region: CASSKSTGAGGPYNEQFF. DNA of the CDR3: TGTGCCAGCAGCAAATCTACGGGAGCGGGAGGCCCCTACAATGAGCAGTTCTTC.

This clone was counted a few times. This chain links TRBV5-4 with TRBJ1-1; 9 nucleotides line up with TRBD1. The germline gives CDR1 SGHNT, CDR2 YYREEE (reference sequence). The CDR3 runs to 14 residues. V lost 1 base to trimming and J lost 5 bases; unmatched junction nucleotides: 3. CDR3 region: CASSLTGGWTEAFF. The CDR3 nucleotides are TGTGCCAGCAGCTTGACAGGGGGCTGGACTGAAGCTTTCTTT.

This sequence joins TRBV15 and TRBJ1-5; D unresolved. V lost 0 bases and J 3 bases, leaving 9 bases between the germline ends. In germline, CDR1 is LNHNV, CDR2 YYDKDF (reference sequence). The CDR3 extends over 15 amino acids. The CDR3 DNA reads TGTGCCACCAGCAGAGATGCGGGTGACAATCAGCCCCAGCATTTT. This encodes CATSRDAGDNQPQHF.